This record looks at one TCR beta chain sequence and its context. The antigen is not known. Assay used: immunoSEQ multiplex PCR; TCRdb lists only in-frame clones, some missing. The sample contains just under 70,000 clones, approximately 84% of which appear only once. Time point in this sample: week 35, safety follow-up. The vaccine gave 300 ug of a 20-mer mutant IDH1 peptide subcutaneously per dose. This sample stems from a study of a mutant IDH1 vaccine in newly diagnosed glioma. The CDR3 length is 14 residues. Trimming took off 5 bases at V and 4 bases at J, with 15 bases between the two ends. In germline, CDR1 is SGHAT, CDR2 FQNNGV.

The TCR sequence derives from a young man with glioma. This material consisted of PBMCs, taken from a glioma patient whose treatment included an IDH1 peptide vaccine. The chain links TRBV11-2 to TRBJ2-7; maybe TRBD2 (6 bases). The CDR3 bases are TGTGCCAGCAGCCCTCCGGGACTGAGTTACGAGCAGTACTTC. Its protein is CASSPPGLSYEQYF.